These 32 T cell receptor beta chains were sequenced from one sample in a study of blood T cells in healthy people across ages (dated by TCRdb to the mid-2010s). The library was made by 5' RACE. A second PCR of roughly 6 to 12 cycles was performed with a sample-barcoded 5' primer and a J-beta primer mix. TCRdb trimmed public reads at Q25 via fastp, called clones via MiXCR and kept in-frame beta chains. Every entry covers one CDR3 protein and lists the most common genes and DNA from its rows. This sample lists approximately 2,000,000 distinct CDR3 sequences; approximately 40% were detected once. Together, the top ten hold roughly 23% of the sample. Sequenced sample: blood. All receptors come from a human donor in good health.

The rearrangement links TRBV5-1 to TRBJ2-3; 12 bases agree with TRBD2. The germline V gene has CDR1 SGHRS and CDR2 YFSETQ. With 4 bases clipped from V and 2 bases from J, the junction kept 8 bases outside the gene matches. There are 17 residues in the CDR3. In nucleotides, the CDR3 is TGCGCCAGCAGCATGGGACCTAGCGGGGGGGCCACAGATACGCAGTATTTT. This translates into CASSMGPSGGATDTQYF.

This clonotype was observed a handful of times. The junction does not match germline at one end; this may be a read error. V and J are TRBV29-1 and TRBJ2-3; unclear D gene. This CDR3 comprises 14 residues. In germline, CDR1 is SQVTM, CDR2 ANQGSEA. DNA of the CDR3: TGCAGCGTTGAAGTTGTTCAAAGCACAGATACACAGTATTTT. It is translated as CSVEVVQSTDTQYF.

The sample holds a few counts of this clonotype. The chain has TRBV5-1 and TRBJ2-1; TRBD2 matches 11 bases. The trim removed 4 bases at V and 5 bases at J, leaving 5 bases unmatched. The CDR3 covers 15 residues. The germline V gene has CDR1 SGHRS and CDR2 YFSETQ. The CDR3 nucleotides are TGCGCCAGCAGCCAGGGACTAGCGGCGAACAATGAGCAGTTCTTC. This gives the protein CASSQGLAANNEQFF.

There are many counts of this clonotype. The gene calls are TRBV12-3 or TRBV12-4 and TRBJ2-5; D is uncertain. The germline V and J ends were trimmed by 6 bases and 3 bases, with 8 bases remaining between them. The CDR3 length is 12 residues. The CDR3 sequence is CASSLGKETQYF. The DNA of the CDR3 is TGTGCCAGCAGCTTGGGAAAAGAGACCCAGTACTTC.

The sample holds a few counts of this clonotype. The chain uses TRBV7-2 and TRBJ2-7, with a weak D call TRBD2 (6 bases). Germline loops: CDR1 SGHTA, CDR2 FQGNSA. Trimming shortened V by 4 bases and J by 1 base, and 14 bases separated the two germline ends. The CDR3 contains 15 residues. The CDR3 bases are TGTGCCAGCAGCTCCGGGCTAGCGACATCCTACGAGCAGTACTTC. Its protein is CASSSGLATSYEQYF.

The V call is TRBV11-2, the J call TRBJ1-2; the D gene is possibly TRBD1 (6 bases). The CDR3 has 15 residues. The V and J ends lost 4 bases and 8 bases respectively, with 20 bases between them. Germline V gene lookup returns CDR1 SGHAT and CDR2 FQNNGV. This CDR3 reads CASSSTAAGEGGYTF. As DNA, the CDR3 is TGTGCCAGCAGCTCGACGGCGGCAGGGGAGGGAGGCTACACCTTC. The full variable domain, completed using reference TRBV11-2 and TRBJ1-2, is EAGVAQSPRYKIIEKRQSVAFWCNPISGHATLYWYQQILGQGPKLLIQFQNNGVVDDSQLPKDRFSAERLKGVDSTLKIQPAKLEDSAVYLCASSSTAAGEGGYTFGSGTRLTVV.

In regard to this clonotype: At one of its ends the junction is not consistent with the germline gene, which may arise from a read error. The chain employs TRBV4-3 and TRBJ1-5; D is perhaps TRBD1 (5 bases). CDR3 length: 16 residues. Germline values: CDR1 LGHNA, CDR2 YSLEER. In DNA, the CDR3 is TGCACCAGCAGCCAAGATCGGGCAGGGAAGGGCCAGCCCCAGCATTTT. Translating gives CTSSQDRAGKGQPQHF.

The chain has TRBV20-1 and TRBJ1-2; 8 nucleotides align to TRBD1. The V segment lost 2 bases and the J segment 0 bases; nucleotides outside the gene matches: 5. Germline-derived CDR1 and CDR2 are DFQATT and SNEGSKA (reference sequence). This CDR3 has 15 amino acids. CDR3 nucleotide sequence: TGCAGTGCTAGACGGACAGGGACAGCTAACTATGGCTACACCTTC. This translates into CSARRTGTANYGYTF.

The chain combines TRBV7-9 with TRBJ2-1, with D possibly being TRBD2 (5 bases). The V end lost 0 bases, the J end lost 9 bases, and 12 bases lay between the germline ends. Germline V gene data show CDR1 as SEHNR and CDR2 as FQNEAQ (reference sequence). The CDR3 extends over 14 amino acids. The CDR3 loop reads CASSLAGSVAEQFF. The CDR3 bases are TGTGCCAGCAGCTTAGCAGGTAGCGTCGCTGAGCAGTTCTTC.

The rearrangement links TRBV20-1 to TRBJ2-3, with a tentative D call TRBD2 (5 bases). Trimming stripped 0 bases from V and 2 bases from J, with 12 bases between. CDR1 DFQATT and CDR2 SNEGSKA come from the germline V gene (reference sequence). The CDR3 runs 15 residues. This chain's CDR3 is CSARDPEEDTDTQYF. The CDR3 DNA is TGCAGTGCTAGAGATCCGGAGGAAGACACAGATACGCAGTATTTT.

This clonotype was recorded a few times. V gene TRBV4-3 combines with J gene TRBJ2-4; no clear D. This CDR3 has 13 residues. Per germline, CDR1 LGHNA and CDR2 YSLEER. Trimming cost V 1 base and J 13 bases, with 14 bases left between them. The CDR3 is CASSQALIGEQYF. DNA of the CDR3: TGCGCCAGCAGCCAAGCTCTAATTGGTGAGCAGTACTTC.

The rearrangement joins TRBV12-5 to TRBJ1-2; 8 nucleotides line up with TRBD1. Germline V CDR1 and CDR2: LGHNT, FRNRAP. The CDR3 consists of 17 residues. V was pared by 6 bases and J by 6 bases, with 18 bases of the junction left unmatched. CDR3 sequence: CASGFSGDRYYSDGYTF. The CDR3 DNA reads as TGTGCTAGTGGATTTTCCGGGGACAGGTATTATTCCGATGGCTACACCTTC.

The V gene is TRBV7-7, the J gene TRBJ1-3; no reliable D call. Trimming took off 11 bases at V and 3 bases at J, with 17 bases between the two ends. Per germline, CDR1 SSHAT and CDR2 FNYEAQ (reference sequence). This CDR3 is built from 14 residues. This CDR3 is CAVGTVGSGNTIYF. The CDR3, as DNA: TGTGCCGTCGGAACAGTGGGGAGTGGAAACACCATATATTTT.

J is TRBJ2-4 and V is TRBV5-1; TRBD1 matches at 12 bases. The J call may be wrong; the DNA end is better matched by TRBJ2-7. The CDR3 has 15 residues. Germline V CDR1 and CDR2: SGHRS, YFSETQ. The CDR3: CASRLEGQGAYEQYF. The CDR3 nucleotides are TGCGCCAGCAGACTGGAGGGACAGGGGGCATACGAGCAGTACTTC.

The chain joins TRBV20-1 to TRBJ1-5; a weak D match, TRBD1 (5 bases). V lost 3 bases, J lost 5 bases, and 8 bases lay in between. The germline V gene has CDR1 DFQATT and CDR2 SNEGSKA (reference sequence). The CDR3 covers 12 residues. The CDR3: CSARDNYQPQHF. DNA for the CDR3: TGCAGTGCTAGGGACAACTATCAGCCCCAGCATTTT.

This clonotype was observed a few times. The genes are TRBV7-6 and TRBJ2-7; D remains unclear. With 4 bases removed from V and 3 bases from J, the gap between germline ends came to 13 bases. CDR3 length: 14 amino acids. Looked up from germline, CDR1 is SGHVS and CDR2 is FNYEAQ. CDR3 DNA: TGTGCCAGCAGCTCCGGAGCTGACATCTACGAGCAGTACTTC. Translated, it gives CASSSGADIYEQYF.

This clonotype was detected once. The gene calls are TRBV5-1 and TRBJ1-5; D is possibly TRBD1 (6 bases). With 0 bases removed from V and 5 bases from J, the gap between germline ends came to 12 bases. Germline V CDR1 and CDR2: SGHRS, YFSETQ. The CDR3 totals 15 residues. As DNA, the CDR3 is TGCGCCAGCAGCTTGGAGGGGGACACATATCAGCCCCAGCATTTT. Translated: CASSLEGDTYQPQHF.

This clonotype was counted at least ten times. The chain couples TRBV20-1 to TRBJ2-7, with 10 bases lining up with TRBD1. J was trimmed by 6 bases and V by 3 bases; bases with no gene match: 5. The CDR3 loop spans 13 amino acids. Germline V gene sequence: CDR1 DFQATT, CDR2 SNEGSKA (reference sequence). CDR3 amino acids: CSARRTGGFEQYF. The CDR3 coding sequence is TGCAGTGCTAGGCGGACAGGGGGATTCGAGCAGTACTTC.

CDR3 amino acids: CSIRRTGDTGELFF. CDR3 nucleotide sequence: TGCAGCATCCGCAGGACAGGGGATACCGGGGAGCTGTTTTTT. The chain links TRBV29-1 to TRBJ2-2, with 9 bases matching TRBD1. Per the germline V gene, CDR1 is SQVTM and CDR2 is ANQGSEA. The CDR3 contains 14 residues. The ends lost 8 bases at V and 5 bases at J; junction bases unmatched: 9.

The V call is TRBV7-2, the J call TRBJ2-3; the match to TRBD2 covers 10 bases. There are 19 residues in the CDR3. V lost 2 bases and J lost 1; bases outside the gene matches: 12. Germline values: CDR1 SGHTA, CDR2 FQGNSA. CDR3 amino acids: CASSLLTQRGGGGTDTQYF. As DNA, the CDR3 is TGTGCCAGCAGCTTACTCACCCAGCGGGGGGGCGGAGGCACAGATACGCAGTATTTT.

V usage is TRBV7-2 and J usage is TRBJ1-1; no firm D call. The CDR3 extends over 14 amino acids. Germline V gives CDR1 SGHTA, CDR2 FQGNSA. Trimming removed 2 bases at V and 4 bases at J, with 11 bases between. In DNA, the CDR3 is TGTGCCAGCAGCTTAAGGGAGTTGGTCACTGAAGCTTTCTTT. This gives the protein CASSLRELVTEAFF.

V and J are TRBV19 and TRBJ2-6; D gene uncertain. Trimming took off 7 bases at V and 0 bases at J, with 7 bases between the two ends. CDR3 length: 14 amino acids. Germline V gene data show CDR1 as LNHDA and CDR2 as SQIVND (reference sequence). The CDR3 region has the DNA TGTGCCAGTATCAGGTCCTCTGGGGCCAACGTCCTGACTTTC. It is translated as CASIRSSGANVLTF.

J is TRBJ2-5 and V is TRBV27; 13 nucleotides agree with TRBD2. Germline V gene data show CDR1 as MNHEY and CDR2 as SMNVEV (reference sequence). The CDR3 has 20 residues. V was clipped by 7 bases and J by 3 bases; unmatched bases: 20. This CDR3 reads CASIGPGPGLAGQGEETQYF. As DNA, the CDR3 is TGTGCCAGCATTGGCCCCGGCCCGGGACTAGCGGGGCAAGGGGAAGAGACCCAGTACTTC.

Comments on this clonotype: At one end the junction does not follow the germline gene, possibly because of a read error. CDR3 region: CSSSFVGDTEAFF. CDR3 DNA sequence: TGTTCCAGCAGCTTTGTCGGGGACACTGAAGCTTTCTTT. The chain links TRBV7-9 to TRBJ1-1, with D uncertain. CDR3 length equals 13 residues. The germline CDR1 and CDR2 sequences are SEHNR and FQNEAQ (reference sequence).

The V gene is TRBV28, the J gene TRBJ2-4; 7 bases line up with TRBD1. The J call is doubtful: the DNA matches TRBJ2-7 better. The CDR3 is 12 amino acids. Germline V gives CDR1 MDHEN, CDR2 SYDVKM. CDR3 sequence reads: CASSAGTVEQYF. The CDR3 region has the DNA TGTGCCAGCAGTGCCGGGACAGTCGAGCAGTACTTC.

There are a few counts of this clonotype. The chain links TRBV7-8 to TRBJ2-1; 10 nucleotides line up with TRBD2. CDR3 size: 18 residues. Trimming took 2 bases from V and 6 from J; bases not matched to a gene: 13. Germline V gene sequence: CDR1 SGHVS, CDR2 FQNEAQ. CDR3 sequence: CASSLLGLAPRGGNEQFF. The CDR3, as DNA: TGTGCCAGCAGCTTATTGGGACTAGCGCCGAGAGGTGGCAATGAGCAGTTCTTC.

This clonotype was counted a few times. This chain uses TRBV3-1 with TRBJ1-4; no firm D call. The V and J ends lost 3 bases and 7 bases respectively, with 9 bases between them. This CDR3 contains 13 residues. Germline V CDR1 and CDR2: LGHDT, YNNKEL (reference sequence). The CDR3, as DNA: TGTGCCAGCAGCCAGAATCGGGGTGAAAAACTGTTTTTT. This codes for CASSQNRGEKLFF.

In DNA form, the CDR3 reads TGTGCCAGCAGTTACTTGGCTAGCGGGGGGGTCAATGAGCAGTTCTTC. It specifies CASSYLASGGVNEQFF. The gene calls are TRBV6-6 and TRBJ2-1; 12 bases are a match to TRBD2. With 1 base clipped from V and 6 bases from J, the junction kept 4 bases outside the gene matches. Germline V CDR1 and CDR2: MNHNY, SVGAGI (reference sequence). The CDR3 length is 16 residues.

The chain uses TRBV30 and TRBJ2-4; unclear D gene. The assigned J gene may be wrong: the sequence end matches TRBJ2-7 better. This CDR3 is built from 12 residues. From germline, CDR1 is GTSNPN and CDR2 SVGIG (reference sequence). This CDR3 reads CAWSLQFYEQYF. The CDR3 nucleotides are TGTGCCTGGAGTTTACAGTTCTACGAGCAGTACTTC.

The chain carries TRBV6-5 and TRBJ2-3, with 12 bases matching TRBD2. CDR1 MNHEY and CDR2 SVGAGI come from the germline V gene. V shed 5 bases, J shed 6 bases, and the junction held 6 bases outside the gene matches. The CDR3 is 15 residues long. The CDR3 is CASSTSGTSGDTQYF. CDR3 in DNA: TGTGCCAGCAGTACCTCCGGGACTAGCGGGGATACGCAGTATTTT.

Here the CDR3 reads CASSLVGPRAETQYF. Here the CDR3 DNA reads TGTGCCAGCAGCTTAGTGGGACCCAGAGCAGAGACCCAGTACTTC. The chain is built from TRBV7-2 and TRBJ2-5, with D perhaps matching TRBD1 or TRBD2 (5 bases each). Germline V gene data show CDR1 as SGHTA and CDR2 as FQGNSA. CDR3 size: 15 residues. The V gene lost 1 base and the J gene lost 4 bases, with 13 bases spanning the gap.

The rearrangement uses TRBV6-5 and TRBJ1-5, with D possibly being TRBD1 (6 bases). Germline assignment: CDR1 MNHEY and CDR2 SVGAGI. Trimming took 0 bases from V and 6 from J, leaving 9 bases between them. CDR3 size: 14 residues. The CDR3 sequence is CASSYSGGCQPQHF. CDR3 nucleotides: TGTGCCAGCAGTTACTCAGGGGGGTGTCAGCCCCAGCATTTT.